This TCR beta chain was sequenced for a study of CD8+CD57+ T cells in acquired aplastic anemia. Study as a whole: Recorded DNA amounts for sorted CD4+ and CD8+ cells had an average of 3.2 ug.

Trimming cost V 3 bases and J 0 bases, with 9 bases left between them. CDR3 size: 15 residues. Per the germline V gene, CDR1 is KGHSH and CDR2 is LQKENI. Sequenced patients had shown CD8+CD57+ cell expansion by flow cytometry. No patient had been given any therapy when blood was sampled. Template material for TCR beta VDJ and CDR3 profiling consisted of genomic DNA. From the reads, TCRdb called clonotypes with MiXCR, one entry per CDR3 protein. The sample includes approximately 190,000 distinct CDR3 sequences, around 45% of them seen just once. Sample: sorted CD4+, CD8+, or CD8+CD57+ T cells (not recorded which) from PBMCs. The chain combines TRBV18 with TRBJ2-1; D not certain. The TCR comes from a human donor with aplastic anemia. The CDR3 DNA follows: TGTGCCAGCTCACCGAGTGGCTTCTCCTACAATGAGCAGTTCTTC. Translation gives CASSPSGFSYNEQFF.